This T cell receptor (beta chain) was sequenced for a study of blood T cells in healthy people across ages. Study results and caveats: Those diversity estimates obtained from one million T cells were thought to be underestimates.

Germline trimming cut 4 bases from V and 2 bases from J; bases unmatched to any gene: 15. Germline CDR1 and CDR2: KGHSH and LQKENI. The CDR3 covers 20 residues. Of note for this clonotype: Its matching antigen is unknown.

The use of a sample-barcoded 5' primer and a J-beta primer mix characterized a second PCR of about 6 to 12 cycles. Sequencing yielded, for each sample, at least 3 million paired-end reads carrying CDR3. TCRdb processed the 5' RACE reads anew with MiXCR; each CDR3 protein has one entry. The table lists about 940,000 distinct CDR3 sequences, 48% of them singletons. This TCR derives from a man aged 25 to 40 in good health. The chain has TRBV18 and TRBJ2-7; 15 bases align to TRBD2. Material: blood. The CDR3 bases are TGTGCCAGCTCACTCACACTTCCCGGGACTAGCGGGGGGACTACCTACGAGCAGTACTTC. It is translated as CASSLTLPGTSGGTTYEQYF.